These 2 T cell receptor beta chains came from one sample sequenced in a study of CD8+ T cells in alopecia areata. Extracted from the samples, RNA was reverse transcribed into cDNA to serve as the sequencing template. TCRdb keeps only in-frame clones here, not all; method: immunoSEQ multiplex PCR. The sample lists over 150,000 clones; 59% were seen once. Sequencing was performed on CD4+ T cells sorted from blood, taken at week 0. These receptors were collected from a human donor with alopecia areata.

The chain carries TRBV29-1 and TRBJ2-7, with 7 bases aligning to TRBD1. This CDR3 comprises 13 residues. After removal of 7 bases from V and 5 bases from J, the junction contained 11 bases not matched to a gene. Germline CDR1 SQVTM, CDR2 ANQGSEA. In nucleotides, the CDR3 is TGCAGCGGCCGACAGGGTACGGGCGACGAGCAGTACTTC. Residues: CSGRQGTGDEQYF.

This clone was seen ten or more times. This chain links TRBV27 with TRBJ1-2, with a possible D match to TRBD1 (5 bases). CDR1 and CDR2 from the germline V gene are MNHEY and SMNVEV (reference sequence). The CDR3 is made up of 13 amino acids. Between the trimmed V and J ends, which lost 6 bases and 4 bases, there was a span of 12 bases. CDR3 in amino acids: CASSRGRAYGYTF. The CDR3 DNA follows: TGTGCCAGCAGCCGGGGACGGGCCTATGGCTACACCTTC.